This TCR beta chain is from a study of T cell changes during pregnancy in multiple sclerosis. Repertoires were generated with immunoSEQ multiplex PCR, while TCRdb's copy carries only in-frame clones and drops some. In the table there are over 65,000 clones, just over 90% of which are singletons. This clone occurred a few times. CDR1 SEHNR and CDR2 FQNEAQ come from the germline V gene (reference sequence). The CDR3 totals 13 residues. Trimming cost V 2 bases and J 4 bases, with 8 bases left between them. This chain links TRBV7-9 with TRBJ1-1; no reliable D call. The receptor was isolated from a female donor with multiple sclerosis, enrolled in a pregnancy study. Sequences were derived from peripheral blood, sampled in the first trimester of pregnancy. The DNA of the CDR3 is TGTGCCAGCAGCTTACGAGATGGCACTGAAGCTTTCTTT. Residues: CASSLRDGTEAFF.